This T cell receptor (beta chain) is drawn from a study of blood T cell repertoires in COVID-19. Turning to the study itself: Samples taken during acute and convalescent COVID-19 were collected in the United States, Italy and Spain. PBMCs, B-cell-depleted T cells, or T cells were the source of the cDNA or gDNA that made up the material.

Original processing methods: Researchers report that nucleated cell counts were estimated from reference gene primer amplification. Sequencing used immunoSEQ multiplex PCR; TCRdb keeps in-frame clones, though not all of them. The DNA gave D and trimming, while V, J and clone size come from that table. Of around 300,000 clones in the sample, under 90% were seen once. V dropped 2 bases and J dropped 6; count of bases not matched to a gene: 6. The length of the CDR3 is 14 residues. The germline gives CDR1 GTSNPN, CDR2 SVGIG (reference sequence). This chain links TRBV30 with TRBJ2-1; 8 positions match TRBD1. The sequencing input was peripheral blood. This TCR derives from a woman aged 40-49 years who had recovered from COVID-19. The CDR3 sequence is CAWSRDRSPNEQFF. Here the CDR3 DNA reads TGTGCCTGGAGTCGGGACAGGTCCCCCAATGAGCAGTTCTTC.